The 32 T cell receptor beta chains given below trace back to one sample, sequenced in a study of human T cells and chemical hapten exposure. The time point: patch test 3, about 24 weeks after DPC sensitization. Documented treatment: therapeutic diphenylcyclopropenone sensitization with weekly scalp DPC. One entry per CDR3 protein results from TCRdb running MiXCR on the RACE reads. The top ten hold 2.5% of the sample, which has about 190,000 distinct CDR3 sequences, about 22% seen once. The sequencing here drew on whole blood, taken in connection with sensitization to the hapten diphenylcyclopropenone (DPC). These receptors were obtained from a woman in her thirties or forties with alopecia areata. Some clones in this sample may be carry-over from other donors' samples.

The chain links TRBV28 to TRBJ2-1; the D gene is possibly TRBD2 (6 bases). The V gene lost 6 bases and the J gene lost 0 bases, with 15 bases spanning the gap. CDR3 size: 16 residues. Germline V lookup: CDR1 MDHEN, CDR2 SYDVKM. CDR3: CASREGLLSSYNEQFF. As DNA, the CDR3 is TGTGCCAGCAGGGAAGGACTACTAAGCTCCTACAATGAGCAGTTCTTC.

The chain joins TRBV20-1 to TRBJ2-5; tentatively, D is TRBD2 (5 bases). V lost 3 bases to trimming and J lost 2 bases, with 10 bases between them. CDR1 DFQATT and CDR2 SNEGSKA come from the germline V gene (reference sequence). The CDR3 covers 13 residues. CDR3 DNA: TGCAGTGCTAGTGGTCGGGATCAAGAGACCCAGTACTTC. Translating it yields CSASGRDQETQYF.

V and J are TRBV7-2 and TRBJ2-5; D not certain. V dropped 0 bases and J dropped 0 bases, with 8 bases sitting between them. The CDR3 consists of 15 residues. CDR1 is SGHTA and CDR2 is FQGNSA in the germline V gene. CDR3 region: CASSLAGRNQETQYF. CDR3 nucleotide sequence: TGTGCCAGCAGCTTAGCCGGCCGGAACCAAGAGACCCAGTACTTC.

This clonotype has only a few counts. The genes are TRBV10-3 and TRBJ2-3; D tentatively reads TRBD1 or TRBD2 (5 bases each). CDR3 size: 16 residues. CDR1 is ENHRY, CDR2 SYGVKD, per germline. The V end was cut by 3 bases, the J end by 0 bases, with 13 bases between. The CDR3 DNA follows: TGTGCCATCAGTGAAGTATCGGGGACCAGCACAGATACGCAGTATTTT. Translation: CAISEVSGTSTDTQYF.

In this sample, this clonotype turned up many times. This chain joins TRBV7-8 and TRBJ2-1, with D possibly being TRBD2 (5 bases). Germline CDR1 SGHVS, CDR2 FQNEAQ. The CDR3 is 16 residues long. V gave up 4 bases and J gave up 8 bases, with 21 bases separating them. The CDR3 spells CASSSPDVFGIYEQFF. In DNA form, the CDR3 reads TGTGCCAGCAGCTCCCCGGACGTTTTCGGGATCTATGAGCAGTTCTTC.

V is TRBV6-2 or TRBV6-3 and J is TRBJ1-5; D remains ambiguous. CDR3 length: 15 residues. Per germline, CDR1 MNHEY and CDR2 SVGEGT. Trimming took off 0 bases at V and 6 bases at J, with 12 bases between the two ends. In DNA, the CDR3 is TGTGCCAGCAGTTACTCAGGTAAAGGTGCTCAGCCCCAGCATTTT. It yields the protein CASSYSGKGAQPQHF.

This chain connects TRBV6-5 to TRBJ2-7, with 7 bases identical to TRBD2. Germline lookup yields CDR1 MNHEY and CDR2 SVGAGI. The CDR3 length is 13 residues. Unmatched junction bases numbered 3, after V lost 0 bases and J lost 7 bases. CDR3 coding DNA: TGTGCCAGCAGTTACTCGGGGGGAGGGGAGCAGTACTTC. Amino acids: CASSYSGGGEQYF.

The genes are TRBV21-1 and TRBJ2-7; the tabulated D call, TRBD1, remains unverified against the DNA. TRBV21-1 is a pseudogene segment. The CDR3 runs to 18 residues. The CDR3 protein is CASRTGQMRRLSSYEQYF. DNA for the CDR3: TGTGCCAGCAGGACGGGACAGATGCGAAGATTGTCCTCCTACGAGCAGTACTTC.

The chain has TRBV2 and TRBJ2-3, with 15 bases fitting TRBD2. The CDR3 length is 18 residues. Germline CDR1 is SNHLY and CDR2 is FYNNEI. The J segment lost 0 bases and the V segment lost 6 bases, leaving 7 bases of the junction unmatched. The CDR3 protein is CASSPGTSGRRSTDTQYF. The CDR3 DNA reads as TGTGCCAGCAGCCCCGGGACTAGCGGGAGGAGGAGCACAGATACGCAGTATTTT.

V is TRBV28 and J is TRBJ2-1; 8 bases are shared with TRBD1. This CDR3 contains 14 residues. Per the germline V gene, CDR1 is MDHEN and CDR2 is SYDVKM. Trimming cost V 6 bases and J 12 bases; bases outside gene matches: 13. As DNA, the CDR3 is TGTGCCAGCAGGACTATACAGGGGGAAGGTAGGCAGTTCTTC. Its translation is CASRTIQGEGRQFF.

V usage is TRBV6-2 or TRBV6-3 and J usage is TRBJ2-1, with TRBD2 matching over 11 bases. Trimming cost V 7 bases and J 0 bases; bases outside gene matches: 11. Germline V gene lookup returns CDR1 MNHEY and CDR2 SVGEGT. The CDR3 length is 18 residues. CDR3 DNA: TGTGCCAGCACCTTTACTAGCGGGAGAGGGAGCTCCTACAATGAGCAGTTCTTC. The encoded protein is CASTFTSGRGSSYNEQFF.

This clonotype showed up just a few times. The V and J genes are TRBV7-2 and TRBJ2-7; D may match TRBD1 or TRBD2 (5 bases each). This CDR3 has 15 residues. V gave up 3 bases and J gave up 0 bases, with 12 bases separating them. The germline V gene encodes CDR1 SGHTA and CDR2 FQGNSA. The CDR3 loop is CASSFPGSRSYEQYF. CDR3 in DNA: TGTGCCAGCAGCTTCCCAGGGAGCCGCTCCTACGAGCAGTACTTC. The entire variable domain, with the rest obtained from reference TRBV7-2 and TRBJ2-7, is as follows: GAGVSQSPSNKVTEKGKDVELRCDPISGHTALYWYRQSLGQGLEFLIYFQGNSAPDKSGLPSDRFSAERTGGSVSTLTIQRTQQEDSAVYLCASSFPGSRSYEQYFGPGTRLTVT.

The chain uses TRBV20-1 and TRBJ2-7; D unclear. Looked up from germline, CDR1 is DFQATT and CDR2 is SNEGSKA (reference sequence). The CDR3 has 11 residues. The ends were cut back, 6 bases at V and 2 bases at J, with 8 bases in the middle. Written as DNA, the CDR3 is TGCAGTGCCATGTCTACCTACGAGCAGTACTTC. This sequence encodes CSAMSTYEQYF.

This clonotype was counted a few times. V usage is TRBV6-5 and J usage is TRBJ2-7; the match to TRBD2 covers 8 bases. Germline V gene sequence: CDR1 MNHEY, CDR2 SVGAGI. Losses at the gene ends were 2 bases for V and 3 bases for J; bases not matched to a gene: 6. The CDR3 extends over 15 amino acids. The CDR3 region has the DNA TGTGCCAGCAGTTACGAAGCGGGAGCAATCTACGAGCAGTACTTC. Amino acid sequence: CASSYEAGAIYEQYF.

The chain recombines TRBV6-5 with TRBJ2-3, with D possibly TRBD2 on 6 matching bases. Germline assignment: CDR1 MNHEY and CDR2 SVGAGI. Trimming left V 0 bases short and J 1 base short, with 8 bases between. CDR3 size: 15 residues. CDR3 amino acids: CASSYSSSGTDTQYF. CDR3 coding DNA: TGTGCCAGCAGTTACTCGTCTAGCGGCACAGATACGCAGTATTTT.

This clonotype showed up just a few times. The genes are TRBV6-6 and TRBJ1-5; TRBD1 might be the D (6 bases). Germline CDR1 reads MNHNY; CDR2 reads SVGAGI (reference sequence). The germline V and J ends were trimmed by 5 bases and 3 bases, with 14 bases remaining between them. The length of the CDR3 is 15 residues. The CDR3 DNA sequence: TGTGCCAGCAGTAAACAAGGACAGTTCAATCAGCCCCAGCATTTT. It translates to CASSKQGQFNQPQHF.

This chain connects TRBV7-2 to TRBJ1-2; 8 bases match TRBD1. V dropped 4 bases and J dropped 6; count of bases not matched to a gene: 13. Germline CDR1 reads SGHTA; CDR2 reads FQGNSA. CDR3 length: 16 amino acids. CDR3 in DNA: TGTGCCAGCAGCTCAAATTTCGGACAGGGAGGGAATGGCTACACCTTC. Residues: CASSSNFGQGGNGYTF.

This clonotype showed up just a few times. CDR3 in DNA: TGCAGCGCTCGAGAGTGGGGGGCCTCCTACAATGAGCAGTTCTTC. Translating gives CSAREWGASYNEQFF. V and J are TRBV29-1 and TRBJ2-1; D may be TRBD1 or TRBD2 (6 bases each). The CDR3 spans 15 residues. Per germline, CDR1 SQVTM and CDR2 ANQGSEA. The V end was cut by 7 bases, the J end by 0 bases, with 16 bases between.

The gene calls are TRBV7-9 and TRBJ2-2; 8 bases are a match to TRBD1. This CDR3 contains 15 residues. Trimming took 5 bases from V and 2 from J; bases not matched to a gene: 4. Germline CDR1 is SEHNR and CDR2 is FQNEAQ (reference sequence). CDR3 loop: CASSPGQANTGELFF. CDR3 bases: TGTGCCAGCAGCCCGGGACAGGCAAACACCGGGGAGCTGTTTTTT.

The chain has TRBV7-6 and TRBJ1-1; maybe TRBD1 (6 bases). This CDR3 region has 16 residues. Trimming left V 1 base short and J 4 bases short, with 16 bases between. Germline V gene lookup returns CDR1 SGHVS and CDR2 FNYEAQ. The CDR3 DNA reads TGTGCCAGCAGCTTAGGGGCTTGGGGGGCAGTCACTGAAGCTTTCTTT. Residues: CASSLGAWGAVTEAFF. The full variable domain, rest sourced from reference TRBV7-6 and TRBJ1-1, is GAGVSQSPRYKVTKRGQDVALRCDPISGHVSLYWYRQALGQGPEFLTYFNYEAQQDKSGLPNDRFSAERPEGSISTLTIQRTEQRDSAMYRCASSLGAWGAVTEAFFGQGTRLTVV.

This rearrangement joins TRBV20-1 to TRBJ2-3, with D perhaps matching TRBD1 or TRBD2 (6 bases each). CDR3 size: 13 residues. With 3 bases removed from V and 4 bases from J, the gap between germline ends came to 11 bases. Germline CDR1 reads DFQATT; CDR2 reads SNEGSKA (reference sequence). The CDR3 nucleotides read TGCAGTGCTAGGGTTGGGGGGCCAGATACGCAGTATTTT. Amino acids: CSARVGGPDTQYF.

This clonotype was seen only a few times. The chain recombines TRBV6-2 or TRBV6-3 with TRBJ1-5; 12 bases fit TRBD1. The CDR3 contains 17 residues. V was clipped by 7 bases and J by 5 bases; unmatched bases: 12. In germline, CDR1 is MNHEY, CDR2 SVGEGT. As DNA, the CDR3 is TGTGCCAGCACCCCCGAGGGGACAGGGGGCTCGGATCAGCCCCAGCATTTT. It yields the protein CASTPEGTGGSDQPQHF.

This clonotype showed up just a few times. The gene calls are TRBV23-1 and TRBJ2-7, with a possible D match to TRBD1 (6 bases). TRBV23-1 is flagged as an ORF with uncertain function. The CDR3 sequence is 14 residues long. The ends were cut back, 0 bases at V and 6 bases at J, with 12 bases in the middle. The CDR3 region is CASSQSIRGGEQYF. DNA for the CDR3: TGCGCCAGCAGTCAATCGATTAGAGGGGGCGAGCAGTACTTC.

The gene calls are TRBV6-5 and TRBJ2-5; 7 bases match TRBD2. Per the germline V gene, CDR1 is MNHEY and CDR2 is SVGAGI. This CDR3 region has 16 residues. After removal of 6 bases from V and 4 bases from J, the junction contained 14 bases not matched to a gene. The chain's CDR3 is CASSRTTRGGIETQYF. The CDR3, as DNA: TGTGCCAGCAGCCGCACAACGCGGGGAGGGATAGAGACCCAGTACTTC.

The chain has TRBV7-9 and TRBJ1-6; 7 bases line up with TRBD1. The CDR3 is 15 residues long. CDR1 is SEHNR and CDR2 is FQNEAQ in the germline V gene (reference sequence). The V and J ends lost 5 bases and 4 bases, in that order; junction bases with no gene match: 5. The CDR3, as DNA: TGTGCCAGCAGCGACCGGGACAGTTATAATTCACCCCTCCACTTT. Translation gives CASSDRDSYNSPLHF.

The chain carries TRBV7-2 and TRBJ2-1; 8 bases align to TRBD2. The junction had 6 bases not matched to a gene; V was cut back by 1 base and J by 7 bases. The CDR3 loop spans 15 amino acids. Germline V gene data show CDR1 as SGHTA and CDR2 as FQGNSA. The CDR3 spells CASSLGGTSGNEQFF. The CDR3 DNA reads TGTGCCAGCAGCTTAGGCGGGACTAGTGGGAATGAGCAGTTCTTC. The full variable domain, completed using reference TRBV7-2 and TRBJ2-1, is GAGVSQSPSNKVTEKGKDVELRCDPISGHTALYWYRQSLGQGLEFLIYFQGNSAPDKSGLPSDRFSAERTGGSVSTLTIQRTQQEDSAVYLCASSLGGTSGNEQFFGPGTRLTVL.

This clonotype was picked up many times. The CDR3 DNA follows: TGTGCCTCTATTTTTGGGAATGAGCAGTTCTTC. Its translation is CASIFGNEQFF. This chain links TRBV27 with TRBJ2-1; no clear D gene. CDR1 and CDR2 (germline): MNHEY, SMNVEV (reference sequence). V was pared by 11 bases and J by 7 bases, with 12 bases between. The CDR3 is made up of 11 amino acids.

This chain links TRBV2 with TRBJ1-5; D call uncertain. Trimming cost V 6 bases and J 3 bases, with 15 bases left between them. Germline values: CDR1 SNHLY, CDR2 FYNNEI. The CDR3 extends over 15 amino acids. The CDR3 region is CASSPFQHVNQPQHF. The CDR3 nucleotides read TGTGCCAGCAGCCCCTTCCAACACGTCAATCAGCCCCAGCATTTT.

This clonotype has a single count. The rearrangement joins TRBV25-1 to TRBJ2-7, with unresolved D. The CDR3 has 13 residues. Trimming removed 3 bases at V and 3 bases at J, with 9 bases between. CDR1 MGHDK and CDR2 SYGVNS come from the germline V gene. The CDR3 is CASSDSPIYEQYF. In DNA form, the CDR3 reads TGTGCCAGCAGTGACTCCCCTATCTACGAGCAGTACTTC.

This clonotype has a handful of counts. V gene TRBV28 combines with J gene TRBJ2-5, with D possibly called TRBD1 or TRBD2 (5 bases each). This CDR3 contains 14 residues. Germline CDR1 MDHEN, CDR2 SYDVKM. V lost 4 bases, J lost 5 bases, and 14 bases lay in between. CDR3 sequence: CASSSGRAPETQYF. CDR3 nucleotide sequence: TGTGCCAGCAGTTCGGGACGGGCCCCCGAGACCCAGTACTTC.

V and J are TRBV7-9 and TRBJ2-7, with D possibly being TRBD1 or TRBD2 (5 bases each). V lost 0 bases to trimming and J lost 4 bases, with 13 bases between them. The CDR3 loop spans 15 amino acids. The V gene's germline CDR1 is SEHNR and CDR2 FQNEAQ (reference sequence). CDR3 in DNA: TGTGCCAGCAGCTTAGCGTCGGGGCGGGTGTACGAGCAGTACTTC. The encoded protein is CASSLASGRVYEQYF.

This clonotype appeared a few times. The chain joins TRBV20-1 to TRBJ2-7; D not resolved. The CDR3 spans 14 residues. The germline V gene has CDR1 DFQATT and CDR2 SNEGSKA (reference sequence). Trimming pared 6 bases from V and 6 bases from J, leaving 21 bases between. Here the CDR3 DNA reads TGCAGTGCCGACTCTACCGGCCCCCCCGGCGAGCAGTACTTC. Encoded protein: CSADSTGPPGEQYF.